This TCR beta chain appears in the sequencing data of a study of blood T cell repertoires in COVID-19. Study-wide background: T cells, B-cell-depleted T cells, or PBMCs supplied cDNA or gDNA.

Cohort allocation depended upon clinical history that participants reported. Under the authors' procedure: Nucleated cell counts were estimated from reference gene primer amplification. TCRdb's table, derived via immunoSEQ multiplex PCR, lists solely in-frame clones and lacks some. The DNA was the basis for D and trimming; V, J and clone size are from that table. Among hundreds of thousands of clones listed, over 75% were seen once. The CDR3 runs to 16 residues. V was clipped by 2 bases and J by 4 bases; unmatched bases: 7. The V gene's germline CDR1 is SGHVS and CDR2 FQNEAQ. The chain employs TRBV7-8 and TRBJ1-2; TRBD1 matches 10 bases. Specimen: PBMCs or T cells enriched from blood (not recorded which). This clonotype originated in a woman between 18 and 29 years old who had been exposed to COVID-19. The DNA for the CDR3 is TGTGCCAGCAGCTTATGGGAGGGACAGGGGACCTATGGCTACACCTTC. Its translation: CASSLWEGQGTYGYTF.